The 8 T cell receptor beta chains listed next were all sequenced from one sample in a study of cytomegalovirus exposure and HLA in healthy donors. PCR employed 60 Vbeta and 13 Jbeta primers. Produced via immunoSEQ multiplex PCR; TCRdb's table is partial and in-frame only. The profile shows around 86,000 clones, around 80% of them singletons. Specimen: PBMCs. The receptor source for this set is a man aged 45-65 years in good health and CMV-seropositive.

This rearrangement joins TRBV5-1 to TRBJ2-7, with TRBD1 identical over 8 bases. Germline values: CDR1 SGHRS, CDR2 YFSETQ. This CDR3 has 15 residues. Germline trimming cut 4 bases from V and 6 bases from J; bases unmatched to any gene: 12. The CDR3 here is CASSKTGDPPGEQYF. In DNA, the CDR3 is TGCGCCAGCAGCAAGACAGGGGACCCCCCAGGCGAGCAGTACTTC.

In regard to this clone: At one of its ends the junction is not consistent with the germline gene, which may arise from a read error. CDR3 residues: CSSSSRSGKGGYEQYF. CDR3 nucleotides: TGTTCCAGCAGCTCAAGATCAGGGAAGGGGGGGTACGAGCAGTACTTC. The J gene is TRBJ2-7, the V gene TRBV7-9; TRBD2 might be the D (7 bases). The CDR3 length is 16 residues. The germline CDR1 and CDR2 sequences are SEHNR and FQNEAQ (reference sequence).

The CDR3 region is CASKGTDFYYEQYF. The CDR3, as DNA: TGCGCCAGCAAAGGGACAGACTTTTACTACGAGCAGTACTTC. J is TRBJ2-7 and V is TRBV5-1, with TRBD1 matching 7 bases. This CDR3 spans 14 amino acids. J lost 3 bases, V lost 6 bases, and 9 bases had no gene match. Germline V lookup: CDR1 SGHRS, CDR2 YFSETQ.

The chain joins TRBV7-2 to TRBJ2-5, with D maybe TRBD2 (5 bases). The J call is doubtful: the DNA matches TRBJ2-7 better. CDR3 length equals 15 residues. From germline, CDR1 is SGHTA and CDR2 FQGNSA. The CDR3 region is CASSPEGHNHGEQYF. DNA for the CDR3: TGTGCCAGCAGCCCAGAGGGCCACAACCACGGCGAGCAGTACTTC.

This chain joins TRBV7-9 and TRBJ1-1; D perhaps matches TRBD1 (6 bases). Trimming pared 4 bases from V and 1 base from J, leaving 19 bases between. The length of the CDR3 is 17 residues. CDR1 is SEHNR and CDR2 is FQNEAQ in the germline V gene (reference sequence). Here the CDR3 DNA reads TGTGCCAGCAGCTCCGTTGGACAGACGACCCCGAACACTGAAGCTTTCTTT. Its translation is CASSSVGQTTPNTEAFF.

This chain connects TRBV6-5 to TRBJ2-3; 7 bases agree with TRBD1. The CDR3 totals 15 residues. The germline V gene has CDR1 MNHEY and CDR2 SVGAGI. V shed 4 bases, J shed 7 bases, and the junction held 11 bases outside the gene matches. The CDR3 nucleotides read TGTGCCAGCAGTTCCGGGACAGATACACTATATACGCAGTATTTT. The encoded protein is CASSSGTDTLYTQYF.

Regarding this clone: The sample contains more than one DNA sequence encoding this CDR3. This chain uses TRBV5-1 with TRBJ1-3; weak D call: TRBD1 (6 bases). The germline gives CDR1 SGHRS, CDR2 YFSETQ. This CDR3 contains 15 residues. Trimming shortened V by 0 bases and J by 2 bases, and 9 bases separated the two germline ends. The CDR3 DNA reads as TGCGCCAGCAGCTTGGTATCAGGGGCTGGAAACACCATATATTTT. Translating it yields CASSLVSGAGNTIYF.

The chain joins TRBV20-1 to TRBJ2-1; 7 positions match TRBD2. CDR1 is DFQATT, CDR2 SNEGSKA, per germline (reference sequence). Trimming at V came to 5 bases and at J to 10 bases, leaving 5 bases not matched to a gene. The CDR3 is 11 amino acids. The DNA for the CDR3 is TGCAGTGCTCTAGCGGCCTTGGAGCAGTTCTTC. Translating gives CSALAALEQFF.